In its sample, the clone carrying this TCR beta chain was seen many times. Its antigen is not identified. TCRdb reprocessed the PCR reads via MiXCR. The table records fewer than 25,000 clones, about a sixth of them present only once. This sample stems from a study of metastatic and nonmetastatic thyroid tumors. The study, taken as a whole, reports: Reportedly, malignant thyroid tumors had significantly higher TCR beta diversity than benign nodules, in blood and tumor.

No treatment had been given to any patient before thyroid surgery. The V gene's germline CDR1 is SGHRS and CDR2 YFSETQ. V was trimmed by 0 bases and J by 5 bases, leaving 14 bases between them. The CDR3 is 15 amino acids. This clonotype originated in a female donor with papillary thyroid cancer or a benign thyroid nodule (not recorded which). Some clones in this sample may be carry-over from other donors' samples. The V gene is TRBV5-1, the J gene TRBJ1-1; D might be TRBD1 (5 bases). The sample consisted of blood. The CDR3 region is CASSLVIEGTTEAFF. In DNA, the CDR3 is TGCGCCAGCAGCTTGGTGATTGAGGGGACGACTGAAGCTTTCTTT.